These 2 T cell receptor beta chains were all obtained from the same sample, sequenced in a study of CD8 T cells in ankylosing spondylitis. Study-wide points: What seemed typical of ankylosing spondylitis blood was a TCR beta motif built from roughly eight highly homologous variants.

Their antigens remain unidentified. TCRdb ran MiXCR on the 5' RACE reads and lists one entry per CDR3 protein. The data contain 400,000 or so distinct CDR3 sequences, roughly 27% of them seen just once; the ten biggest clones take up 0.89%. Sequencing used blood, either unsorted or a sorted T cell fraction (not recorded which). These receptors were collected from a male donor with ankylosing spondylitis.

This chain uses TRBV16 with TRBJ1-2; TRBD1 agrees at 8 bases. The ends lost 0 bases at V and 3 bases at J; junction bases unmatched: 6. Germline V lookup: CDR1 KGHSY, CDR2 FQNENV. The CDR3 loop spans 16 amino acids. The CDR3, as DNA: TGTGCCAGCAGCCAATCGCGGCAGGGGGCACACTATGGCTACACCTTC. Its protein product is CASSQSRQGAHYGYTF.

The chain combines TRBV29-1 with TRBJ1-2; possibly TRBD1 for D (6 bases). Trimming removed 7 bases from V and 2 bases from J, with 17 bases in between. The CDR3 spans 14 residues. CDR1 SQVTM and CDR2 ANQGSEA come from the germline V gene. The CDR3 nucleotides read TGCAGCGCTGCGGGGGGGCAAGGGAACTATGGCTACACCTTC. Its protein product is CSAAGGQGNYGYTF.